The 13 T cell receptor beta chains below come from one sample, sequenced in a study of CD8 T cells in ankylosing spondylitis. One entry per CDR3 protein, called by TCRdb with MiXCR from the 5' RACE reads. The sample records about 160,000 distinct CDR3 sequences, around a tenth being singletons. Sample: blood, either unsorted or a sorted T cell fraction (not recorded which). The receptors shown here come from a female donor with ankylosing spondylitis or in good health (not recorded which).

Points on this clonotype: This likely came from a read error, as a far larger clone is one base away. J is TRBJ2-7 and V is TRBV4-3; 10 bases agree with TRBD2. CDR1 is LGHNA and CDR2 is YSLEER in the germline V gene. The CDR3 covers 12 residues. CDR3 sequence reads: CASSSGSYEQCF. Written as DNA, the CDR3 is TGCGCCAGCTCTAGCGGGAGCTACGAGCAGTGCTTC.

The table lists this clonotype with a few counts. The limits of the CDR3 on the DNA are not certain, so only TCRdb's listed CDR3 is given. The V call is TRBV27, the J call TRBJ2-1. Per the germline V gene, CDR1 is MNHEY and CDR2 is SMNVEV (reference sequence). The CDR3 numbers 15 amino acids, ends counted. The CDR3: CASSSSGGPNNEQFF.

The V gene is TRBV25-1, the J gene TRBJ1-2; D is unclear. Germline V lookup: CDR1 MGHDK, CDR2 SYGVNS. This CDR3 has 12 amino acids. The ends were cut back, 2 bases at V and 7 bases at J, with 8 bases in the middle. CDR3 in DNA: TGTGCCAGCAGTGAAGGTGCTACTGGCTACACCTTC. Its protein product is CASSEGATGYTF.

V usage is TRBV27 and J usage is TRBJ2-1, with a tentative D call TRBD2 (7 bases). Germline CDR1 MNHEY, CDR2 SMNVEV (reference sequence). V was pared by 7 bases and J by 7 bases, with 14 bases between. This CDR3 contains 13 residues. The CDR3: CASNEGGGNEQFF. The CDR3 DNA is TGTGCCAGCAATGAAGGGGGGGGGAATGAGCAGTTCTTC.

The gene calls are TRBV7-9 and TRBJ2-3, with D perhaps assigned TRBD1 or TRBD2 (7 bases each). Germline CDR1 reads SEHNR; CDR2 reads FQNEAQ (reference sequence). V was clipped by 7 bases and J by 6 bases, with 26 bases between them. This CDR3 is 17 amino acids long. CDR3 bases: TGTGCCAGCACCGCGGGTGGTTTGGACAGGACTAGTGATACGCAGTATTTT. Its protein is CASTAGGLDRTSDTQYF. The full variable domain, with the rest looked up from reference TRBV7-9 and TRBJ2-3, is DTGVSQNPRHKITKRGQNVTFRCDPISEHNRLYWYRQTLGQGPEFLTYFQNEAQLEKSRLLSDRFSAERPKGSFSTLEIQRTEQGDSAMYLCASTAGGLDRTSDTQYFGPGTRLTVL.

The sample holds a few counts of this clonotype. V is TRBV29-1 and J is TRBJ2-1, with TRBD2 matching over 8 bases. V gave up 6 bases and J gave up 5 bases; unmatched junction bases: 6. The germline V gene encodes CDR1 SQVTM and CDR2 ANQGSEA. The CDR3 contains 13 residues. This chain's CDR3 is CSVFGGGDNEQFF. The CDR3 region has the DNA TGCAGCGTCTTCGGGGGGGGCGACAATGAGCAGTTCTTC.

The rearrangement joins TRBV7-9 to TRBJ1-1; 10 positions agree with TRBD1. With V trimmed by 1 base and J by 3 bases, 2 bases remained unmatched. The germline V gene encodes CDR1 SEHNR and CDR2 FQNEAQ (reference sequence). The length of the CDR3 is 15 residues. The CDR3 loop is CASSLVGTGDTEAFF. Here the CDR3 DNA reads TGTGCCAGCAGCTTAGTAGGGACAGGGGACACTGAAGCTTTCTTT.

Only a few counts were recorded for this clonotype. J is TRBJ2-2 and V is TRBV6-2 or TRBV6-3, with TRBD2 matching over 11 bases. The CDR3 length is 19 residues. After removal of 0 bases from V and 0 bases from J, the junction contained 6 bases not matched to a gene. CDR1 and CDR2 (germline): MNHEY, SVGEGT. Here the CDR3 DNA reads TGTGCCAGCAGTTACTCGCGGACTAGCGGGCAAACGAACACCGGGGAGCTGTTTTTT. Its translation is CASSYSRTSGQTNTGELFF.

This clonotype was seen a handful of times. This chain links TRBV7-6 with TRBJ2-7; 8 bases align to TRBD1. Germline-derived CDR1 and CDR2 are SGHVS and FNYEAQ. V trimming: 4 bases; J trimming: 3 bases; junction bases outside the gene matches: 5. The CDR3 runs to 14 residues. Here the CDR3 reads CASSSRGTGYEQYF. CDR3 DNA: TGTGCCAGCAGCTCCCGGGGGACAGGCTACGAGCAGTACTTC.

The sample holds a few counts of this clonotype. CDR3 protein: CASSQDEVGGREAFF. CDR3 nucleotide sequence: TGCGCCAGCAGCCAAGATGAGGTGGGAGGCAGGGAAGCTTTCTTT. The genes are TRBV4-1 and TRBJ1-1; no clear D gene. The CDR3 spans 15 residues. V lost 0 bases, J lost 8 bases, and 16 bases lay in between. Germline V gene data show CDR1 as MGHRA and CDR2 as YSYEKL.

This clonotype came up many times. The rearrangement joins TRBV12-3 or TRBV12-4 to TRBJ2-1, with D possibly matching TRBD2 (5 bases). Trimming took 5 bases from V and 1 from J, leaving 9 bases between them. This CDR3 spans 14 amino acids. The chain's CDR3 is CASSETGSYNEQFF. CDR3 DNA: TGTGCCAGCAGTGAGACGGGGTCCTACAATGAGCAGTTCTTC.

In its sample, this clonotype was seen a few times. V usage is TRBV7-6 and J usage is TRBJ1-2, with a weak D call TRBD1 (6 bases). Per the germline V gene, CDR1 is SGHVS and CDR2 is FNYEAQ. V was trimmed by 4 bases and J by 6 bases, leaving 15 bases between them. This CDR3 spans 14 amino acids. The CDR3 region is CASSSGATYNGYTF. CDR3 DNA sequence: TGTGCCAGCAGCTCAGGGGCGACATATAATGGCTACACCTTC. Complete variable domain (other parts from reference TRBV7-6 and TRBJ1-2): GAGVSQSPRYKVTKRGQDVALRCDPISGHVSLYWYRQALGQGPEFLTYFNYEAQQDKSGLPNDRFSAERPEGSISTLTIQRTEQRDSAMYRCASSSGATYNGYTFGSGTRLTVV.

The chain is built from TRBV7-7 and TRBJ2-2; TRBD2 matches at 7 bases. Germline values: CDR1 SSHAT, CDR2 FNYEAQ (reference sequence). This CDR3 is 12 amino acids long. The CDR3 DNA reads as TGTGCTAGCGGGCTCTACACCGGGGAGCTGTTTTTT. Its protein is CASGLYTGELFF. Based on the CDR3 plus reference TRBV7-7 and TRBJ2-2, the full variable domain is GAGVSQSPRYKVTKRGQDVTLRCDPISSHATLYWYQQALGQGPEFLTYFNYEAQPDKSGLPSDRFSAERPEGSISTLTIQRTEQRDSAMYRCASGLYTGELFFGEGSRLTVL.